Here is one T cell receptor beta chain with its context. Its antigen is not known. This entry is derived from a study of shared clonotypes between healthy human individuals. On the study more broadly: CD8 memory received one plate per donor, CD8 naive two, CD4 memory three and CD4 naive three.

V was clipped by 4 bases and J by 9 bases; unmatched bases: 4. Germline V gene lookup returns CDR1 SGHRS and CDR2 YFSETQ. This CDR3 is built from 14 residues. Deep was the level at which the assay was run. Sequencing was performed with immunoSEQ multiplex PCR; in TCRdb, only in-frame clones are kept and a portion is missing. The sample lists 550,000 to 600,000 clones, about 98% seen once, with more than 0.3% in the top ten. Only CD45RO-negative cells positively selected for CCR7 counted as naive CD8 cells, so terminally differentiated effector memory CD45RA+ cells were excluded. The study's findings and limits: Compared with memory subsets, naive subsets generally had larger estimated richness.

The chain couples TRBV5-1 to TRBJ2-2, with TRBD1 matching 12 bases. Specimen: naive CD8+ T cells sorted from blood. The TCR was taken from a man aged 25-45 years in good health. The CDR3 DNA reads TGCGCCAGCAGCATAGGGACAGGGGGCCGGGAGCTGTTTTTT. This sequence encodes CASSIGTGGRELFF.